This entry describes one T cell receptor beta chain. This sample is drawn from a study of blood T cell repertoires in COVID-19. Overall study context: COVID-19 samples, acute and convalescent, were from the United States, Italy and Spain. Nucleic acid was either cDNA or gDNA, and it came from T cells, B-cell-depleted T cells, or PBMCs.

The repertoire was sequenced with immunoSEQ multiplex PCR; TCRdb's copy has only in-frame clones and lacks some. Of some 70,000 clones listed, about nine tenths are singletons. CDR1 SGHRS and CDR2 YFSETQ come from the germline V gene. CDR3 size: 17 residues. The V end lost 0 bases, the J end lost 0 bases, and 16 bases lay between the germline ends. V usage is TRBV5-1 and J usage is TRBJ2-7, with D possibly being TRBD2 (6 bases). The TCR originated in a woman aged 55-70 years with COVID-19, enrolled during active disease. The sample was peripheral blood. The DNA for the CDR3 is TGCGCCAGCAGCTTGGGTAACATACTCGGGAGCTCCTACGAGCAGTACTTC. This encodes CASSLGNILGSSYEQYF.